Below are 29 T cell receptor beta chains sequenced from a single sample in a study of graft-versus-host responses after intestinal transplantation. Assay: immunoSEQ multiplex PCR; the TCRdb copy retains only in-frame clones and omits some. In the table there are under 50,000 clones, roughly 90% of which are singletons. The source material was PBMCs, sampled 267 days after transplant. The source of these receptors is a human patient who received an intestinal transplant, so some T cells may come from the graft donor.

The chain recombines TRBV19 with TRBJ1-1; D not resolved. Trimming removed 1 base at V and 0 bases at J, with 3 bases between. The V gene's germline CDR1 is LNHDA and CDR2 SQIVND (reference sequence). CDR3 size: 13 residues. The CDR3 nucleotides are TGTGCCAGTAGTATAGCCATGAACACTGAAGCTTTCTTT. Translated, it gives CASSIAMNTEAFF.

Only one count was recorded for this clone. The chain recombines TRBV6-5 with TRBJ1-2, with TRBD1 identical over 7 bases. Germline V gene lookup returns CDR1 MNHEY and CDR2 SVGAGI. V was pared by 5 bases and J by 4 bases, with 4 bases of the junction left unmatched. The CDR3 totals 13 residues. CDR3 amino acids: CASSEPGGYGYTF. The DNA for the CDR3 is TGTGCCAGCAGTGAACCAGGGGGCTATGGCTACACCTTC.

V gene TRBV11-2 combines with J gene TRBJ2-3; possible D gene TRBD2, 7 bases. V was clipped by 0 bases and J by 0 bases, with 22 bases between them. This CDR3 is 20 amino acids long. Germline lookup yields CDR1 SGHAT and CDR2 FQNNGV. CDR3 region: CASSLEGERGAGSSTDTQYF. The CDR3 nucleotides read TGTGCCAGCAGCTTAGAGGGTGAACGGGGGGCGGGTTCTAGCACAGATACGCAGTATTTT.

The CDR3 here is CASSEGQGTRNEQFF. DNA of the CDR3: TGTGCCAGCAGTGAGGGACAGGGAACTAGGAATGAGCAGTTCTTC. The V gene is TRBV2, the J gene TRBJ2-1; the match to TRBD1 covers 9 bases. V lost 3 bases and J lost 7; bases outside the gene matches: 7. The CDR3 is 15 residues long. Germline loops: CDR1 SNHLY, CDR2 FYNNEI.

About this clone itself: One end of the junction does not line up with germline, which may come from a read error. The sample holds other DNA sequences that translate to the same CDR3. This chain links TRBV19 with TRBJ1-1; perhaps TRBD1 as D (5 bases). Germline V gene data show CDR1 as LNHDA and CDR2 as SQIVND (reference sequence). The CDR3 has 14 amino acids. CDR3 sequence reads: CASSIGAGLTEAFF. The CDR3 DNA reads as TGTGCCAGTAGTATAGGAGCAGGGCTGACTGAGGCTTTCTTT.

This chain uses TRBV7-9 with TRBJ2-5; D gene ambiguous. The germline CDR1 and CDR2 sequences are SEHNR and FQNEAQ (reference sequence). V lost 2 bases to trimming and J lost 5 bases, with 9 bases between them. The CDR3 consists of 13 residues. The CDR3 is CASSLTGSETQYF. CDR3 nucleotides: TGTGCCAGCAGCTTAACCGGGTCCGAGACCCAGTACTTC.

This chain uses TRBV12-5 with TRBJ1-1, with D possibly being TRBD1 (6 bases). The V gene lost 6 bases and the J gene lost 7 bases, with 18 bases spanning the gap. Germline V CDR1 and CDR2: LGHNT, FRNRAP. This CDR3 has 14 amino acids. The CDR3, as DNA: TGTGCTAGTGGCCATTCTAGGGGGGGCAGTGAAGCTTTCTTT. It is translated as CASGHSRGGSEAFF.

CDR3 in DNA: TGTGCCAGCAATCCGGGACTAGCGGGAACAGATACGCAGTATTTT. Translated: CASNPGLAGTDTQYF. V gene TRBV6-5 combines with J gene TRBJ2-3; 13 bases agree with TRBD2. The CDR3 runs to 15 residues. V dropped 7 bases and J dropped 3; count of bases not matched to a gene: 4. CDR1 MNHEY and CDR2 SVGAGI come from the germline V gene.

This chain uses TRBV6-6 with TRBJ1-1; D not certain. V shed 0 bases and J shed 0 bases, with 8 bases lying between them. The germline V gene encodes CDR1 MNHNY and CDR2 SVGAGI (reference sequence). The CDR3 is 15 amino acids. CDR3 nucleotide sequence: TGTGCCAGCAGTTACTCGAGGCAGATGAACACTGAAGCTTTCTTT. As protein: CASSYSRQMNTEAFF.

The rearrangement uses TRBV10-1 and TRBJ2-7; D is unresolved. V dropped 6 bases and J dropped 4 bases, with 16 bases sitting between them. The CDR3 is made up of 14 amino acids. Germline assignment: CDR1 WNHNN and CDR2 SYGVQD (reference sequence). The CDR3 region is CASRTKGPLYEQYF. CDR3 DNA sequence: TGCGCCAGCAGGACGAAGGGCCCCCTATACGAGCAGTACTTC.

CDR3 residues: CASSLFAGQPQHF. The CDR3 DNA is TGTGCCAGCAGCTTATTTGCGGGACAGCCCCAGCATTTT. The rearrangement joins TRBV7-6 to TRBJ1-5; D is unresolved. There are 13 residues in the CDR3. Per germline, CDR1 SGHVS and CDR2 FNYEAQ. Trimming cost V 2 bases and J 7 bases, with 9 bases left between them.

The V gene is TRBV30, the J gene TRBJ1-1; TRBD1 is a possible D gene (5 bases). Germline assignment: CDR1 GTSNPN and CDR2 SVGIG (reference sequence). The CDR3 covers 15 residues. Trimming removed 0 bases from V and 2 bases from J, with 13 bases in between. CDR3: CAWSVPTGDNTEAFF. In DNA, the CDR3 is TGTGCCTGGAGTGTACCGACCGGGGACAACACTGAAGCTTTCTTT.

The chain carries TRBV7-2 and TRBJ1-1, with TRBD1 as a possible D gene (6 bases). The CDR3 has 16 residues. CDR1 and CDR2 (germline): SGHTA, FQGNSA. Trimming pared 5 bases from V and 0 bases from J, leaving 16 bases between. The CDR3 DNA reads as TGTGCCAGCAGCGGGCGTAACAGGGCCCTGAACACTGAAGCTTTCTTT. Protein sequence: CASSGRNRALNTEAFF.

The chain employs TRBV5-8 and TRBJ2-3; D gene unclear. Germline assignment: CDR1 SGHTS and CDR2 YDEGEE. V shed 0 bases and J shed 2 bases, with 7 bases lying between them. This CDR3 has 14 amino acids. The CDR3 region is CASSLAKSTDTQYF. The CDR3 DNA is TGTGCCAGCAGCTTGGCCAAGTCCACAGATACGCAGTATTTT.

The chain combines TRBV5-5 with TRBJ1-2, with TRBD1 identical over 7 bases. The CDR3 totals 15 residues. Germline V gives CDR1 SGHKS, CDR2 YYEKEE (reference sequence). With V trimmed by 4 bases and J by 5 bases, 11 bases remained unmatched. CDR3 region: CASSSDRDVYYGYTF. The CDR3 DNA reads TGTGCCAGCAGCAGTGACAGGGATGTCTATTATGGCTACACCTTC.

The V call is TRBV4-1, the J call TRBJ1-1; D remains unclear. Germline V gene sequence: CDR1 MGHRA, CDR2 YSYEKL. CDR3 size: 13 residues. The ends were cut back, 0 bases at V and 1 base at J, with 3 bases in the middle. The CDR3 protein is CASSQDGNTEAFF. Here the CDR3 DNA reads TGCGCCAGCAGCCAAGATGGGAACACTGAAGCTTTCTTT.

The rearrangement links TRBV10-2 to TRBJ1-3; D not certain. V shed 3 bases and J shed 2 bases, with 17 bases lying between them. Germline CDR1 WSHSY, CDR2 SAAADI. The CDR3 is made up of 17 amino acids. For the CDR3, the DNA is TGCGCCAGCAGTGAAACGAGTGCGGGCCGTACTGGAAACACCATATATTTT. It codes for CASSETSAGRTGNTIYF.

This chain connects TRBV5-6 to TRBJ2-1; no definite D call. This CDR3 spans 13 amino acids. The V gene's germline CDR1 is SGHDT and CDR2 YYEEEE. Trimming pared 3 bases from V and 4 bases from J, leaving 8 bases between. In DNA, the CDR3 is TGTGCCAGCAGCTCTCTACAGTACAATGAGCAGTTCTTC. It specifies CASSSLQYNEQFF. Together with reference TRBV5-6 and TRBJ2-1, the CDR3 gives the full variable domain: DAGVTQSPTHLIKTRGQQVTLRCSPKSGHDTVSWYQQALGQGPQFIFQYYEEEERQRGNFPDRFSGHQFPNYSSELNVNALLLGDSALYLCASSSLQYNEQFFGPGTRLTVL.

The V call is TRBV29-1, the J call TRBJ1-5, with no clear D. The CDR3 is 13 residues long. CDR1 is SQVTM and CDR2 is ANQGSEA in the germline V gene. The V end lost 6 bases, the J end lost 1 base, and 10 bases lay between the germline ends. CDR3 sequence reads: CSVGSESNQPQHF. The CDR3 DNA reads as TGCAGCGTGGGCTCAGAGAGCAATCAGCCCCAGCATTTT.

This clone showed up just once. The rearrangement joins TRBV14 to TRBJ2-1; a possible D gene is TRBD2 (6 bases). CDR1 and CDR2 (germline): SGHDN, FVKESK. The CDR3 consists of 14 residues. Trimming removed 1 base at V and 6 bases at J, with 10 bases between. The CDR3 DNA sequence: TGTGCCAGCAGCCAAGTTGGAGGGGTCAATGAGCAGTTCTTC. Protein: CASSQVGGVNEQFF.

The V gene is TRBV27, the J gene TRBJ2-5; no clear D. The CDR3 sequence is 15 residues long. V was shortened by 0 bases and J by 5 bases, with 13 bases between the two germline ends. Germline V gene lookup returns CDR1 MNHEY and CDR2 SMNVEV (reference sequence). The CDR3 region is CASSLSDSYPETQYF. CDR3 DNA: TGTGCCAGCAGTTTATCAGACTCCTATCCCGAGACCCAGTACTTC.

The V and J genes are TRBV27 and TRBJ2-2; D ambiguous. This CDR3 has 12 amino acids. V shed 8 bases and J shed 8 bases, with 12 bases lying between them. Germline V CDR1 and CDR2: MNHEY, SMNVEV (reference sequence). As DNA, the CDR3 is TGTGCCAGCGGCCCTTTGACAGGGGAGCTGTTTTTT. It translates to CASGPLTGELFF.

CDR3 amino acids: CASSPLAGDSQETQYF. The CDR3, as DNA: TGTGCCAGCAGCCCCCTAGCGGGGGACTCCCAAGAGACCCAGTACTTC. The chain is built from TRBV14 and TRBJ2-5, with TRBD2 identical over 10 bases. This CDR3 has 16 residues. Germline V CDR1 and CDR2: SGHDN, FVKESK. Trimming cost V 4 bases and J 1 base; bases outside gene matches: 6.

V is TRBV7-2 and J is TRBJ2-1; D gene uncertain. CDR1 SGHTA and CDR2 FQGNSA come from the germline V gene. The V and J ends lost 1 base and 8 bases respectively, with 3 bases between them. This CDR3 contains 11 residues. For the CDR3, the DNA is TGTGCCAGCAGCTTAGTGTATGAGCAGTTCTTC. It codes for CASSLVYEQFF. Filled out from reference TRBV7-2 and TRBJ2-1, the complete variable domain reads GAGVSQSPSNKVTEKGKDVELRCDPISGHTALYWYRQSLGQGLEFLIYFQGNSAPDKSGLPSDRFSAERTGGSVSTLTIQRTQQEDSAVYLCASSLVYEQFFGPGTRLTVL.

CDR3 amino acids: CASSHLSGQAYNEQFF. Written as DNA, the CDR3 is TGCGCCAGCAGCCACCTATCGGGACAGGCCTACAATGAGCAGTTCTTC. The chain couples TRBV5-1 to TRBJ2-1, with 8 bases matching TRBD1. This CDR3 region has 16 residues. V lost 4 bases, J lost 2 bases, and 8 bases stayed unmatched. Germline lookup yields CDR1 SGHRS and CDR2 YFSETQ.

The chain employs TRBV4-1 and TRBJ2-1, with D hard to call. V was clipped by 4 bases and J by 3 bases, with 13 bases between them. The CDR3 is made up of 15 amino acids. Germline CDR1 MGHRA, CDR2 YSYEKL. CDR3 in DNA: TGCGCCAGCAGCCCCCGGTTTACAGACTACAATGAGCAGTTCTTC. Translating gives CASSPRFTDYNEQFF.

This chain uses TRBV2 with TRBJ1-2; D is ambiguous. V was cut by 11 bases and J by 5 bases, with 36 bases left in between. This CDR3 contains 19 residues. The V gene's germline CDR1 is SNHLY and CDR2 FYNNEI. CDR3 sequence: CAGNKTVRSRGLIQYGYTF. The CDR3 DNA reads TGTGCCGGGAATAAAACAGTGAGGTCAAGAGGACTGATCCAGTATGGCTACACCTTC.

A word on this clone: A junction boundary mismatches the germline segment, possibly from a read error. The CDR3 loop reads CASSVAGNQETQYF. The CDR3 DNA reads as TGTGCCAGCAGCGTAGCGGGGAATCAAGAGACCCAGTACTTC. This chain connects TRBV7-9 to TRBJ2-5, with TRBD2 matching over 8 bases. Germline-derived CDR1 and CDR2 are SEHNR and FQNEAQ (reference sequence). This CDR3 region has 14 residues.

The rearrangement joins TRBV14 to TRBJ1-2; D remains ambiguous. With 1 base removed from V and 4 bases from J, the gap between germline ends came to 10 bases. This CDR3 has 14 amino acids. The V gene's germline CDR1 is SGHDN and CDR2 FVKESK. The CDR3 reads CASSQVGPGYGYTF. The CDR3 DNA reads as TGTGCCAGCAGCCAAGTCGGTCCGGGCTATGGCTACACCTTC.